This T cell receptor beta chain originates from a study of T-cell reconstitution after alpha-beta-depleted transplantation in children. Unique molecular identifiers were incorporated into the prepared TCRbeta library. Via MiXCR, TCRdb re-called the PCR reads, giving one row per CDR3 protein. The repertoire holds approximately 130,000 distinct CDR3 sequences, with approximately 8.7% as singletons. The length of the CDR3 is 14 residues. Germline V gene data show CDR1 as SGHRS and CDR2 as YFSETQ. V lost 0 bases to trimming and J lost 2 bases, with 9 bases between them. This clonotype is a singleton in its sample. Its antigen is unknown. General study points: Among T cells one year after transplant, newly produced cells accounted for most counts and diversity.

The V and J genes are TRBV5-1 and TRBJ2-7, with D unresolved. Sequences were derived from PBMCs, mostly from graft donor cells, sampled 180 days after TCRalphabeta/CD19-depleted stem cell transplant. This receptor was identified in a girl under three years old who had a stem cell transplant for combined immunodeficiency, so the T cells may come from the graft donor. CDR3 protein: CASSLELGPYEQYF. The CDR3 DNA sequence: TGCGCCAGCAGCTTGGAGCTGGGCCCCTACGAGCAGTACTTC. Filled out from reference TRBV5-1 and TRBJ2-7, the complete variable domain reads KAGVTQTPRYLIKTRGQQVTLSCSPISGHRSVSWYQQTPGQGLQFLFEYFSETQRNKGNFPGRFSGRQFSNSRSEMNVSTLELGDSALYLCASSLELGPYEQYFGPGTRLTVT.